The 14 T cell receptor beta chains reported below all come from one sample, sequenced in a study of a mutant IDH1 vaccine in newly diagnosed glioma. The antigens of these receptors remain unknown. As for time point: week 47, end of study. One vaccine dose held 300 ug of mutant IDH1 20-mer peptide and came with topical imiquimod. Assay used: immunoSEQ multiplex PCR; TCRdb lists only in-frame clones, some missing. The data hold about 56,000 clones, with 70% to 85% observed a single time. Specimen: PBMCs, collected from a glioma patient whose treatment included an IDH1 peptide vaccine. The receptors stem from a middle-aged man with glioma.

The rearrangement links TRBV4-3 to TRBJ1-4; D is perhaps TRBD1 (5 bases). The CDR3 contains 16 residues. CDR1 and CDR2 (germline): LGHNA, YSLEER. V lost 3 bases to trimming and J lost 0 bases, with 11 bases between them. The CDR3 spells CASSQGTGSTNEKLFF. CDR3 sequence (DNA): TGCGCCAGCAGCCAGGGGACGGGATCAACTAATGAAAAACTGTTTTTT.

J is TRBJ1-2 and V is TRBV5-5; D gene unclear. V lost 0 bases and J 3 bases, leaving 6 bases between the germline ends. The length of the CDR3 is 13 residues. Germline loops: CDR1 SGHKS, CDR2 YYEKEE (reference sequence). The CDR3 protein is CASSLEIHYGYTF. For the CDR3, the DNA is TGTGCCAGCAGCTTGGAGATTCACTATGGCTACACCTTC.

The J gene is TRBJ1-5, the V gene TRBV10-2; the D is unclear. Germline loops: CDR1 WSHSY, CDR2 SAAADI. The CDR3 sequence is 13 residues long. V was cut by 6 bases and J by 0 bases, with 6 bases left in between. The CDR3, as DNA: TGCGCCAGCAGATGGAATAGCAATCAGCCCCAGCATTTT. Its translation is CASRWNSNQPQHF.

This sequence joins TRBV30 and TRBJ2-5; D may be TRBD1 or TRBD2 (6 bases each). The ends were cut back, 4 bases at V and 5 bases at J, with 17 bases in the middle. Germline V gene sequence: CDR1 GTSNPN, CDR2 SVGIG (reference sequence). This CDR3 is built from 14 residues. The CDR3 DNA is TGTGCCTGGACCCTAGGGGGGTTAGAGGAGACCCAGTACTTC. Translating it yields CAWTLGGLEETQYF. The entire variable domain, with the rest obtained from reference TRBV30 and TRBJ2-5, is as follows: SQTIHQWPATLVQPVGSPLSLECTVEGTSNPNLYWYRQAAGRGLQLLFYSVGIGQISSEVPQNLSASRPQDRQFILSSKKLLLSDSGFYLCAWTLGGLEETQYFGPGTRLLVL.

In this sample, this clone turned up many times. The rearrangement uses TRBV11-2 and TRBJ2-7, with 7 bases lining up with TRBD1. The germline V gene encodes CDR1 SGHAT and CDR2 FQNNGV. The CDR3 spans 14 residues. J was trimmed by 3 bases and V by 3 bases; bases with no gene match: 5. The CDR3 spells CASSLTAGGYEQYF. The CDR3 bases are TGTGCCAGCAGCTTGACAGCAGGGGGCTACGAGCAGTACTTC.

This chain joins TRBV5-1 and TRBJ1-1; 12 bases align to TRBD1. The V gene end was trimmed by 2 bases and the J gene end by 0 bases; junction bases not matched to a gene: 8. This CDR3 has 18 residues. Germline lookup yields CDR1 SGHRS and CDR2 YFSETQ. This CDR3 is CASSFSGTGGFMNTEAFF. CDR3 in DNA: TGCGCCAGCAGCTTCTCCGGGACAGGGGGCTTCATGAACACTGAAGCTTTCTTT.

The chain carries TRBV10-3 and TRBJ1-1, with D hard to call. This CDR3 contains 13 residues. Germline loops: CDR1 ENHRY, CDR2 SYGVKD. The germline V and J ends were trimmed by 7 bases and 0 bases, with 9 bases remaining between them. The CDR3 spells CAIKGQLNTEAFF. The CDR3 DNA follows: TGTGCCATCAAAGGCCAATTGAACACTGAAGCTTTCTTT.

The rearrangement links TRBV10-3 to TRBJ2-6; 7 bases line up with TRBD1. Per germline, CDR1 ENHRY and CDR2 SYGVKD. The CDR3 sequence is 18 residues long. Germline trimming cut 3 bases from V and 4 bases from J; bases unmatched to any gene: 12. Here the CDR3 DNA reads TGTGCCATCAGTGAAGGGGGCCCACAGGGTCCGGGGGCCAACGTCCTGACTTTC. Translating gives CAISEGGPQGPGANVLTF.

This clone came up once. The rearrangement uses TRBV6-5 and TRBJ1-1; possible D gene TRBD1, 5 bases. Germline CDR1 reads MNHEY; CDR2 reads SVGAGI. Trimming took 1 base from V and 5 from J, leaving 8 bases between them. This CDR3 is built from 13 residues. Here the CDR3 DNA reads TGTGCCAGCAGTTACTTCAAGGGGACTGAAGCTTTCTTT. It translates to CASSYFKGTEAFF.

The chain is built from TRBV4-3 and TRBJ1-2; TRBD1 matches at 7 bases. Germline V gene lookup returns CDR1 LGHNA and CDR2 YSLEER. The trim removed 0 bases at V and 4 bases at J, leaving 11 bases unmatched. The CDR3 runs to 17 residues. The CDR3 reads CASSQEGFKGQLYGYTF. The CDR3 region has the DNA TGCGCCAGCAGCCAAGAAGGTTTCAAGGGACAGCTCTATGGCTACACCTTC.

The chain recombines TRBV15 with TRBJ2-1, with D possibly matching TRBD1 (6 bases). V lost 3 bases, J lost 7 bases, and 13 bases lay in between. The CDR3 length is 14 residues. Germline V gives CDR1 LNHNV, CDR2 YYDKDF (reference sequence). In nucleotides, the CDR3 is TGTGCCACCAGCAGCAGGGGAAGATCTAATGAGCAGTTCTTC. It is translated as CATSSRGRSNEQFF.

The chain employs TRBV30 and TRBJ2-7, with D perhaps TRBD1 or TRBD2 (5 bases each). This CDR3 has 16 residues. Trimming removed 5 bases from V and 0 bases from J, with 20 bases in between. The germline V gene has CDR1 GTSNPN and CDR2 SVGIG (reference sequence). In nucleotides, the CDR3 is TGTGCCTGGTCCTCCATGTGGGACGGAAGCTCCTACGAGCAGTACTTC. It yields the protein CAWSSMWDGSSYEQYF.

Only one count was recorded for this clone. The chain combines TRBV5-6 with TRBJ2-7, with 9 bases fitting TRBD1. From germline, CDR1 is SGHDT and CDR2 YYEEEE. With 0 bases clipped from V and 3 bases from J, the junction kept 1 base outside the gene matches. The CDR3 covers 14 residues. The CDR3 reads CASSLAGQGYEQYF. In DNA, the CDR3 is TGTGCCAGCAGCTTGGCGGGACAGGGCTACGAGCAGTACTTC.

As concerns this clone: Sequence at one end of the junction differs from germline and may be a read error. The genes are TRBV5-6 and TRBJ2-1, with a tentative D call TRBD1 (5 bases). This CDR3 comprises 16 residues. Germline CDR1 is SGHDT and CDR2 is YYEEEE. The CDR3 is CASTLGLPSSYNEQFF. In nucleotides, the CDR3 is TGTGCCAGCACCTTGGGGCTACCTAGCTCCTACAATGAGCAGTTCTTC. Combining the CDR3 with reference TRBV5-6 and TRBJ2-1 gives the whole variable domain DAGVTQSPTHLIKTRGQQVTLRCSPKSGHDTVSWYQQALGQGPQFIFQYYEEEERQRGNFPDRFSGHQFPNYSSELNVNALLLGDSALYLCASTLGLPSSYNEQFFGPGTRLTVL.